One sample yielded the 30 T cell receptor beta chains listed below, sequenced in a study of T-cell memory formation after mild COVID-19 (dated by TCRdb to the early 2020s). The method was 5' RACE. The listed sequencing device is Illumina NovaSeq 6000. TCRdb cleaned the public reads at Q25 with fastp, built clones with MiXCR and kept in-frame beta chains. Rows matching on CDR3 protein sequence are summarized as one entry with the most common DNA and genes. In all, the sample holds fewer than 500,000 distinct CDR3 sequences, and roughly 25% of those were seen once. Clones ranked in the top ten supply 9.5% to 15% of the sample. Sequencing was done on a sample of PBMCs or a T cell subset sorted from them (not recorded which). All receptors derive from an adult woman who had mild COVID-19 (a few samples of this study predate the infection). The sample titles of this study are shuffled in the database, so cell type and time point are left out; the donor was told from shared clones.

This clonotype was seen a handful of times. This rearrangement joins TRBV19 to TRBJ1-1, with D uncertain. Germline assignment: CDR1 LNHDA and CDR2 SQIVND (reference sequence). This CDR3 spans 13 amino acids. Trimming removed 7 bases from V and 1 base from J, with 10 bases in between. CDR3 amino acids: CASNRHPNTEAFF. CDR3 nucleotide sequence: TGTGCCAGTAATCGGCACCCGAACACTGAAGCTTTCTTT.

Only a few counts were recorded for this clonotype. The chain joins TRBV6-5 to TRBJ2-1, with D perhaps given as TRBD1 or TRBD2 (5 bases each). V was clipped by 5 bases and J by 3 bases, with 11 bases between them. CDR1 MNHEY and CDR2 SVGAGI come from the germline V gene. The CDR3 extends over 14 amino acids. CDR3 sequence reads: CASSPGRGYNEQFF. Here the CDR3 DNA reads TGTGCCAGCAGTCCGGGACGCGGCTACAATGAGCAGTTCTTC.

This clonotype appeared a few times. The chain recombines TRBV5-1 with TRBJ2-1; 10 bases agree with TRBD2. V lost 4 bases to trimming and J lost 6 bases; unmatched junction nucleotides: 7. CDR1 is SGHRS and CDR2 is YFSETQ in the germline V gene. This CDR3 region has 15 residues. The CDR3 DNA reads as TGCGCCAGCAGCGCCCTAGCGGGAGTACGCAATGAGCAGTTCTTC. This encodes CASSALAGVRNEQFF.

This clonotype has just a few counts. The chain employs TRBV7-9 and TRBJ2-1; D could derive from TRBD1 or TRBD2 (6 bases each). The germline CDR1 and CDR2 sequences are SEHNR and FQNEAQ (reference sequence). This CDR3 is 13 amino acids long. V lost 0 bases and J lost 8, with 8 bases in between. CDR3 in amino acids: CASSLAGGHEQFF. CDR3 bases: TGTGCCAGCAGCTTAGCAGGGGGGCATGAGCAGTTCTTC.

The rearrangement links TRBV7-2 to TRBJ2-1, with TRBD1 matching 9 bases. Germline V lookup: CDR1 SGHTA, CDR2 FQGNSA. The V gene end was trimmed by 3 bases and the J gene end by 6 bases; junction bases not matched to a gene: 6. The CDR3 is 15 residues long. The CDR3 coding sequence is TGTGCCAGCAGCTTTCAGGGACAGGGACCCAATGAGCAGTTCTTC. Protein: CASSFQGQGPNEQFF. The whole variable domain, remainder taken from reference TRBV7-2 and TRBJ2-1, is GAGVSQSPSNKVTEKGKDVELRCDPISGHTALYWYRQSLGQGLEFLIYFQGNSAPDKSGLPSDRFSAERTGGSVSTLTIQRTQQEDSAVYLCASSFQGQGPNEQFFGPGTRLTVL.

Only a few counts were recorded for this clonotype. The J gene is TRBJ1-1, the V gene TRBV29-1; D gene ambiguous. CDR1 SQVTM and CDR2 ANQGSEA come from the germline V gene. The V gene lost 6 bases and the J gene lost 1 base, with 6 bases spanning the gap. CDR3 length: 11 amino acids. This chain's CDR3 is CSVQRNTEAFF. In DNA form, the CDR3 reads TGCAGCGTCCAGCGGAACACTGAAGCTTTCTTT.

This clonotype was detected only a few times. The chain employs TRBV14 and TRBJ2-3, with D possibly TRBD1 on 6 matching bases. The CDR3 extends over 13 amino acids. Per the germline V gene, CDR1 is SGHDN and CDR2 is FVKESK. Trimming shortened V by 1 base and J by 9 bases, and 11 bases separated the two germline ends. The CDR3 DNA is TGTGCCAGCAGCCAAGCCAAGAGGGGGACGCAGTATTTT. It encodes CASSQAKRGTQYF. Drawing the rest from reference TRBV14 and TRBJ2-3, the complete variable domain is EAGVTQFPSHSVIEKGQTVTLRCDPISGHDNLYWYRRVMGKEIKFLLHFVKESKQDESGMPNNRFLAERTGGTYSTLKVQPAELEDSGVYFCASSQAKRGTQYFGPGTRLTVL.

This clonotype was observed a few times. This sequence joins TRBV12-3 or TRBV12-4 and TRBJ2-7; 9 nucleotides align to TRBD1. V shed 3 bases and J 4 bases; nucleotides not matched to a gene: 4. This CDR3 has 14 amino acids. The DNA for the CDR3 is TGTGCCAGCAGTTTCTGGACAGGGGTGTACGAGCAGTACTTC. It translates to CASSFWTGVYEQYF.

This clonotype was detected a few times. The chain joins TRBV7-9 to TRBJ2-1, with 12 bases fitting TRBD2. The V gene's germline CDR1 is SEHNR and CDR2 FQNEAQ (reference sequence). The J segment lost 0 bases and the V segment lost 1 base, leaving 4 bases of the junction unmatched. The CDR3 is 18 amino acids. The CDR3 region has the DNA TGTGCCAGCAGCTTAGGGGTGACTAGCGGGAGCTCCTACAATGAGCAGTTCTTC. Its protein is CASSLGVTSGSSYNEQFF.

This clonotype turned up a few times. The chain joins TRBV5-6 to TRBJ2-7, with D possibly matching TRBD1 (5 bases). The germline CDR1 and CDR2 sequences are SGHDT and YYEEEE. With 1 base removed from V and 6 bases from J, the gap between germline ends came to 11 bases. The CDR3 loop spans 13 amino acids. The CDR3: CASSLYQGTEQYF. The CDR3, as DNA: TGTGCCAGCAGCTTGTACCAGGGAACCGAGCAGTACTTC.

The sample holds a few counts of this clonotype. The V gene is TRBV5-1, the J gene TRBJ2-7; 8 bases line up with TRBD2. Germline assignment: CDR1 SGHRS and CDR2 YFSETQ. The CDR3 spans 14 residues. Trimming cost V 4 bases and J 3 bases; bases outside gene matches: 6. The CDR3 reads CASSGLAGNYEQYF. The CDR3 DNA follows: TGCGCCAGCAGCGGGCTAGCGGGTAACTACGAGCAGTACTTC.

The V gene is TRBV19, the J gene TRBJ2-1, with unresolved D. V lost 6 bases, J lost 10 bases, and 16 bases lay in between. This CDR3 has 13 residues. Looked up from germline, CDR1 is LNHDA and CDR2 is SQIVND (reference sequence). The CDR3 loop is CASRDASRREQFF. CDR3 in DNA: TGTGCCAGTAGGGATGCGTCGAGGCGGGAGCAGTTCTTC. Supplemented by reference TRBV19 and TRBJ2-1, the full variable domain reads DGGITQSPKYLFRKEGQNVTLSCEQNLNHDAMYWYRQDPGQGLRLIYYSQIVNDFQKGDIAEGYSVSREKKESFPLTVTSAQKNPTAFYLCASRDASRREQFFGPGTRLTVL.

The chain combines TRBV24-1 with TRBJ2-7; TRBD1 matches 8 bases. Germline CDR1 reads KGHDR; CDR2 reads SFDVKD. V lost 11 bases, J lost 5 bases, and 7 bases stayed unmatched. CDR3 length: 12 amino acids. The CDR3 loop reads CAISDRAHEQYF. The CDR3 DNA reads as TGTGCCATCTCGGACAGGGCGCACGAGCAGTACTTC.

This clonotype was counted a few times. This CDR3 is CASSSHRQPQHF. The DNA of the CDR3 is TGTGCCAGCAGCTCCCATCGGCAGCCCCAGCATTTT. The rearrangement joins TRBV7-2 to TRBJ1-5, with D uncertain. The V gene lost 4 bases and the J gene lost 7 bases, with 8 bases spanning the gap. The CDR3 has 12 amino acids. Per germline, CDR1 SGHTA and CDR2 FQGNSA.

This clonotype has only a few counts. V gene TRBV29-1 combines with J gene TRBJ2-5, with D possibly TRBD2 on 6 matching bases. Trimming cost V 5 bases and J 1 base, with 11 bases left between them. Looked up from germline, CDR1 is SQVTM and CDR2 is ANQGSEA. CDR3 length equals 13 residues. CDR3 loop: CSVRRTTQETQYF. CDR3 bases: TGCAGCGTTCGCCGGACTACCCAAGAGACCCAGTACTTC.

The chain employs TRBV12-3 or TRBV12-4 and TRBJ2-3; 10 positions agree with TRBD1. Losses at the gene ends were 5 bases for V and 3 bases for J; bases not matched to a gene: 8. The CDR3 runs to 16 residues. CDR3 amino acids: CASSLRTGGVTDTQYF. In DNA form, the CDR3 reads TGTGCCAGCAGTCTGCGGACAGGGGGGGTGACAGATACGCAGTATTTT.

The chain has TRBV5-1 and TRBJ2-6; D uncertain. With 6 bases removed from V and 4 bases from J, the gap between germline ends came to 11 bases. The germline gives CDR1 SGHRS, CDR2 YFSETQ. This CDR3 spans 14 amino acids. This CDR3 reads CASKQGSGANVLTF. In nucleotides, the CDR3 is TGCGCCAGCAAGCAAGGGTCGGGGGCCAACGTCCTGACTTTC. The entire variable domain, with the rest obtained from reference TRBV5-1 and TRBJ2-6, is as follows: KAGVTQTPRYLIKTRGQQVTLSCSPISGHRSVSWYQQTPGQGLQFLFEYFSETQRNKGNFPGRFSGRQFSNSRSEMNVSTLELGDSALYLCASKQGSGANVLTFGAGSRLTVL.

The chain links TRBV30 to TRBJ1-5; possible D gene TRBD1, 6 bases. The CDR3 totals 15 residues. Germline V CDR1 and CDR2: GTSNPN, SVGIG (reference sequence). Trimming pared 5 bases from V and 0 bases from J, leaving 14 bases between. The CDR3 loop reads CAWSFQGYSNQPQHF. The DNA for the CDR3 is TGTGCCTGGTCCTTCCAGGGGTATAGCAATCAGCCCCAGCATTTT. The variable domain in full, completed from reference TRBV30 and TRBJ1-5, reads SQTIHQWPATLVQPVGSPLSLECTVEGTSNPNLYWYRQAAGRGLQLLFYSVGIGQISSEVPQNLSASRPQDRQFILSSKKLLLSDSGFYLCAWSFQGYSNQPQHFGDGTRLSIL.

The chain joins TRBV12-3 or TRBV12-4 to TRBJ2-7; possible D gene TRBD2, 6 bases. The CDR3 spans 15 residues. The V end lost 5 bases, the J end lost 2 bases, and 16 bases lay between the germline ends. The CDR3 loop is CASSPTGEGTYEQYF. The CDR3 DNA reads as TGTGCCAGCAGTCCCACGGGGGAAGGGACCTACGAGCAGTACTTC.

In regard to this clonotype: A junction end diverges from the germline sequence, so it may reflect a read error. V and J are TRBV7-9 and TRBJ2-5; D possibly matches TRBD1 or TRBD2 (5 bases each). In germline, CDR1 is SEHNR, CDR2 FQNEAQ (reference sequence). The CDR3 contains 14 residues. The CDR3 nucleotides are TGTGCCAGCAGCTTCGACAGCCTTGGGGAGACCAAGTACTTC. It translates to CASSFDSLGETKYF.

This clonotype was counted only a few times. This sequence joins TRBV11-3 and TRBJ2-1, with D possibly being TRBD1 (5 bases). The germline V and J ends were trimmed by 1 base and 1 base, with 8 bases remaining between them. CDR1 SGHNT and CDR2 YENEEA come from the germline V gene. The CDR3 consists of 15 residues. CDR3 bases: TGTGCCAGCAGCTTAGTTGGGGCGTCCTACAATGAGCAGTTCTTC. This codes for CASSLVGASYNEQFF.

Ten or more counts support this clonotype. J is TRBJ2-1 and V is TRBV29-1; D assignment may be TRBD1 or TRBD2 (7 bases each). The CDR3 contains 13 residues. Germline CDR1 SQVTM, CDR2 ANQGSEA. Between the trimmed V and J ends, which lost 5 bases and 5 bases, there was a span of 13 bases. CDR3 sequence (DNA): TGCAGCGTTTACCCAGGGGGGGACAATGAGCAGTTCTTC. Its translation is CSVYPGGDNEQFF.

In nucleotides, the CDR3 is TGTGCCAGCAGCACGGCCCTGGACCGCCGGCGGGATGAGCAGTTCTTC. This encodes CASSTALDRRRDEQFF. The chain uses TRBV5-4 and TRBJ2-1; D is possibly TRBD2 (5 bases). The V end lost 4 bases, the J end lost 8 bases, and 22 bases lay between the germline ends. The germline CDR1 and CDR2 sequences are SGHNT and YYREEE (reference sequence). The CDR3 sequence is 16 residues long.

The table lists this clonotype with a few counts. The chain recombines TRBV19 with TRBJ2-1, with D possibly matching TRBD2 (5 bases). This CDR3 contains 13 residues. The V gene's germline CDR1 is LNHDA and CDR2 SQIVND (reference sequence). V was shortened by 4 bases and J by 9 bases, with 13 bases between the two germline ends. This CDR3 is CASSTYSRGEQFF. CDR3 sequence (DNA): TGTGCCAGTAGTACCTACTCCCGGGGTGAGCAGTTCTTC.

This clonotype was counted between two and nine times. This chain uses TRBV30 with TRBJ2-3, with D unresolved. The CDR3 has 13 amino acids. Trimming took 5 bases from V and 2 from J, leaving 11 bases between them. Germline values: CDR1 GTSNPN, CDR2 SVGIG (reference sequence). CDR3 DNA sequence: TGTGCCTGGGCCCCGGCCTACACAGATACGCAGTATTTT. It translates to CAWAPAYTDTQYF.

V is TRBV6-2 or TRBV6-3 and J is TRBJ2-2; D gene ambiguous. Germline loops: CDR1 MNHEY, CDR2 SVGEGT. V was pared by 2 bases and J by 0 bases, with 7 bases between. The CDR3 is 15 amino acids. The CDR3 DNA follows: TGTGCCAGCAGTTACGTCCATTCGAACACCGGGGAGCTGTTTTTT. Translation gives CASSYVHSNTGELFF.

This clonotype appeared a few times. The chain is built from TRBV7-2 and TRBJ2-4, with D perhaps TRBD2 (5 bases). V was cut by 4 bases and J by 1 base, with 20 bases left in between. The CDR3 has 18 amino acids. Germline values: CDR1 SGHTA, CDR2 FQGNSA. The CDR3 here is CASSSHWTSHSAKNIQYF. The CDR3 nucleotides read TGTGCCAGCAGCTCCCACTGGACTTCCCATTCGGCCAAAAACATTCAGTACTTC.

The genes are TRBV12-3 or TRBV12-4 and TRBJ1-1, with TRBD1 identical over 8 bases. This CDR3 spans 11 amino acids. The trim removed 5 bases at V and 10 bases at J, leaving 3 bases unmatched. The chain's CDR3 is CASSTGQGAFF. For the CDR3, the DNA is TGTGCCAGCAGTACCGGACAGGGAGCTTTCTTT.

This chain connects TRBV20-1 to TRBJ2-3; 8 bases are shared with TRBD2. The CDR3 has 16 amino acids. The V gene's germline CDR1 is DFQATT and CDR2 SNEGSKA (reference sequence). The junction had 14 bases not matched to a gene; V was cut back by 3 bases and J by 6 bases. CDR3 nucleotide sequence: TGCAGTGCTAGCTCCCTGTCGGCGGGGGGAGGTGATACGCAGTATTTT. The encoded protein is CSASSLSAGGGDTQYF.

This clonotype was detected only a few times. The V call is TRBV7-8, the J call TRBJ2-2, with D perhaps TRBD2 (6 bases). The CDR3 contains 13 residues. Trimming removed 5 bases from V and 7 bases from J, with 11 bases in between. CDR1 SGHVS and CDR2 FQNEAQ come from the germline V gene. CDR3 protein: CASSPREVGELFF. CDR3 DNA: TGTGCCAGCAGCCCCAGGGAGGTCGGGGAGCTGTTTTTT. Complete variable domain (other parts from reference TRBV7-8 and TRBJ2-2): GAGVSQSPRYKVAKRGQDVALRCDPISGHVSLFWYQQALGQGPEFLTYFQNEAQLDKSGLPSDRFFAERPEGSVSTLKIQRTQQEDSAVYLCASSPREVGELFFGEGSRLTVL.